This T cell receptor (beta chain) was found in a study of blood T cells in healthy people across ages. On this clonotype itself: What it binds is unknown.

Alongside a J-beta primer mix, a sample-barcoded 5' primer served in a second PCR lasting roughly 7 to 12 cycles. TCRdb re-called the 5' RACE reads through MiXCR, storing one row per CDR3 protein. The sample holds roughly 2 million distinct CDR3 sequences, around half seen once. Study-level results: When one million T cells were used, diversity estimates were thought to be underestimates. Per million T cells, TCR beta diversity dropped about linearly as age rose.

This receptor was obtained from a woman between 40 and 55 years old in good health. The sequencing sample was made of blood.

CDR3 sequence reads: CASNNQTVNYGYTF. In DNA, the CDR3 is TGTGCCAGCAACAACCAGACAGTTAACTATGGCTACACCTTC. The chain links TRBV12-3 or TRBV12-4 to TRBJ1-2; tentative D call: TRBD1 (5 bases). V shed 7 bases and J shed 1 base, with 13 bases lying between them. The CDR3 is 14 residues long.